The 18 T cell receptor beta chains in this list originate from one sample, sequenced in a study of T cells after posttransplantation cyclophosphamide. Cyclophosphamide on days +3 and +4 followed busulfan-fludarabine conditioning and a marrow graft. Method: immunoSEQ multiplex PCR; TCRdb's copy keeps in-frame clones and lacks some. Among some 17,000 clones listed, around 94% were seen once. Here the sequenced sample was CD4+ T cells sorted from blood, taken after allogeneic stem cell transplant with posttransplant cyclophosphamide. These receptors all come from a male patient aged 55 to 70 who received an allogeneic stem cell transplant from a related donor and was CMV-positive. The graft donor may account for some of the T cells.

The chain has TRBV2 and TRBJ2-7; 11 bases map to TRBD2. The CDR3 has 14 residues. V was pared by 5 bases and J by 2 bases, with 2 bases of the junction left unmatched. Germline values: CDR1 SNHLY, CDR2 FYNNEI. CDR3 loop: CASSLAGGPYEQYF. For the CDR3, the DNA is TGTGCCAGCAGTCTAGCGGGGGGACCCTACGAGCAGTACTTC.

This sequence joins TRBV28 and TRBJ1-1, with D perhaps TRBD1 (5 bases). The CDR3 has 15 residues. Germline values: CDR1 MDHEN, CDR2 SYDVKM. Deletions cut 6 bases from V and 7 bases from J, with 21 bases between. The CDR3: CASSSGKGYLLEAFF. In nucleotides, the CDR3 is TGTGCCAGCAGCTCAGGGAAGGGATACCTACTTGAAGCTTTCTTT.

The rearrangement links TRBV5-1 to TRBJ2-2; tentatively, D is TRBD2 (5 bases). V lost 7 bases to trimming and J lost 5 bases, with 12 bases between them. Germline CDR1 reads SGHRS; CDR2 reads YFSETQ. CDR3 size: 13 residues. CDR3 in amino acids: CASEKGRTGELFF. The CDR3 region has the DNA TGCGCCAGCGAGAAAGGGAGAACCGGGGAGCTGTTTTTT.

This chain joins TRBV21-1 and TRBJ1-1. TRBV21-1 is assigned pseudogene status. The CDR3 contains 17 residues. CDR3 nucleotides: TGTGCCAGCAGCCCTTATTCCCCAGGGAGGCTGAACACTGAAGCTTTCTTT. This gives the protein CASSPYSPGRLNTEAFF.

This chain uses TRBV10-3 with TRBJ2-5; 7 bases agree with TRBD1. CDR1 ENHRY and CDR2 SYGVKD come from the germline V gene. V shed 4 bases, J shed 2 bases, and the junction held 1 base outside the gene matches. This CDR3 is built from 13 residues. The CDR3 loop reads CAISGGQQETQYF. The CDR3 nucleotides are TGTGCCATCAGTGGGGGACAGCAAGAGACCCAGTACTTC.

This sequence joins TRBV11-3 and TRBJ1-2; no reliable D call. CDR3 size: 12 residues. Trimming stripped 1 base from V and 5 bases from J, with 5 bases between. Per germline, CDR1 SGHNT and CDR2 YENEEA. The CDR3 region is CASSLGGYGYTF. DNA for the CDR3: TGTGCCAGCAGCTTAGGAGGATATGGCTACACCTTC. The full variable domain, its missing parts supplied by reference TRBV11-3 and TRBJ1-2, is EAGVVQSPRYKIIEKKQPVAFWCNPISGHNTLYWYLQNLGQGPELLIRYENEEAVDDSQLPKDRFSAERLKGVDSTLKIQPAELGDSAVYLCASSLGGYGYTFGSGTRLTVV.

The V call is TRBV6-1, the J call TRBJ2-7; 10 bases agree with TRBD1. CDR3 length: 14 amino acids. V lost 6 bases and J lost 5; bases outside the gene matches: 7. Per the germline V gene, CDR1 is MNHNS and CDR2 is SASEGT. The CDR3 DNA is TGTGCCAGCAGGCGGGACAGGGGAGGGGACGAGCAGTACTTC. Protein sequence: CASRRDRGGDEQYF.

The rearrangement links TRBV27 to TRBJ2-1; the match to TRBD1 covers 8 bases. The CDR3 extends over 15 amino acids. Germline V lookup: CDR1 MNHEY, CDR2 SMNVEV (reference sequence). The V and J ends lost 5 bases and 4 bases, in that order; junction bases with no gene match: 7. The CDR3 spells CASSTLDRVYNEQFF. The DNA for the CDR3 is TGTGCCAGCAGTACTTTGGACAGGGTTTACAATGAGCAGTTCTTC.

This chain joins TRBV9 and TRBJ1-1; possibly TRBD1 for D (6 bases). Trimming left V 0 bases short and J 3 bases short, with 12 bases between. CDR3 size: 15 residues. From germline, CDR1 is SGDLS and CDR2 YYNGEE. The CDR3 region has the DNA TGTGCCAGCAGCGTAGTGGGGGCGAGTGACACTGAAGCTTTCTTT. It is translated as CASSVVGASDTEAFF.

The V and J genes are TRBV19 and TRBJ2-7; 10 positions agree with TRBD1. V was clipped by 6 bases and J by 4 bases; unmatched bases: 18. The V gene's germline CDR1 is LNHDA and CDR2 SQIVND (reference sequence). There are 18 residues in the CDR3. The CDR3 bases are TGTGCCAGTAGCCAACCAAGAGGGGGACAGGGGTCATCTTACGAGCAGTACTTC. Protein product: CASSQPRGGQGSSYEQYF.

The chain joins TRBV7-9 to TRBJ1-6; 10 bases agree with TRBD1. The germline CDR1 and CDR2 sequences are SEHNR and FQNEAQ (reference sequence). With 4 bases clipped from V and 7 bases from J, the junction kept 10 bases outside the gene matches. The CDR3 has 17 amino acids. The CDR3 region has the DNA TGTGCCAGCAGCTCCCGTGCTCGGGACAGGGGAAATTCACCCCTCCACTTT. As protein: CASSSRARDRGNSPLHF.

V usage is TRBV14 and J usage is TRBJ2-2, with D perhaps matching TRBD2 (5 bases). The CDR3 has 17 amino acids. Germline assignment: CDR1 SGHDN and CDR2 FVKESK. Between the trimmed V and J ends, which lost 1 base and 1 base, there was a span of 13 bases. CDR3 region: CASSQVIPSQNTGELFF. CDR3 in DNA: TGTGCCAGCAGCCAAGTCATCCCTAGCCAGAACACCGGGGAGCTGTTTTTT.

The chain is built from TRBV5-1 and TRBJ1-1; 7 nucleotides line up with TRBD1. Trimming cost V 4 bases and J 4 bases; bases outside gene matches: 7. The CDR3 is 14 amino acids. Germline CDR1 is SGHRS and CDR2 is YFSETQ. The CDR3 DNA follows: TGCGCCAGCAGCGTGCAGGGGGTAATCACTGAAGCTTTCTTT. It translates to CASSVQGVITEAFF.

The chain joins TRBV7-8 to TRBJ1-3; possibly TRBD1 for D (5 bases). The CDR3 totals 14 residues. V gave up 6 bases and J gave up 1 base, with 10 bases separating them. Germline V gives CDR1 SGHVS, CDR2 FQNEAQ. The CDR3 is CASRGGESGNTIYF. CDR3 DNA: TGTGCCAGCAGGGGGGGGGAGTCTGGAAACACCATATATTTT.

The chain uses TRBV29-1 and TRBJ1-2; D may be TRBD1 (6 bases). This CDR3 is 12 amino acids long. Trimming shortened V by 2 bases and J by 6 bases, and 10 bases separated the two germline ends. The germline V gene has CDR1 SQVTM and CDR2 ANQGSEA. CDR3 region: CSVEQGSDGYTF. For the CDR3, the DNA is TGCAGCGTTGAACAGGGGTCTGATGGCTACACCTTC.

V and J are TRBV7-9 and TRBJ2-5; a possible D gene is TRBD1 (6 bases). The germline CDR1 and CDR2 sequences are SEHNR and FQNEAQ (reference sequence). Trimming took off 0 bases at V and 1 base at J, with 9 bases between the two ends. The CDR3 consists of 15 residues. The CDR3 coding sequence is TGTGCCAGCAGCTTAGCGAAGGACAGCCAAGAGACCCAGTACTTC. Translation: CASSLAKDSQETQYF.

V is TRBV18 and J is TRBJ1-2; TRBD1 matches 10 bases. CDR3 length: 17 residues. Germline V gives CDR1 KGHSH, CDR2 LQKENI. The V segment lost 0 bases and the J segment 0 bases; nucleotides outside the gene matches: 4. The CDR3 sequence is CASSPPGTGEPNYGYTF. The CDR3 coding sequence is TGTGCCAGCTCACCACCGGGGACAGGGGAACCTAACTATGGCTACACCTTC. The variable domain in full, completed from reference TRBV18 and TRBJ1-2, reads NAGVMQNPRHLVRRRGQEARLRCSPMKGHSHVYWYRQLPEEGLKFMVYLQKENIIDESGMPKERFSAEFPKEGPSILRIQQVVRGDSAAYFCASSPPGTGEPNYGYTFGSGTRLTVV.

The V and J genes are TRBV29-1 and TRBJ1-2, with 9 positions matching TRBD1. The CDR3 consists of 14 residues. Germline values: CDR1 SQVTM, CDR2 ANQGSEA. The V gene end was trimmed by 3 bases and the J gene end by 8 bases; junction bases not matched to a gene: 10. The CDR3 DNA reads TGCAGCGTTGATGGACAGGGGAGTATGGTGGGCTACACCTTC. Translated, it gives CSVDGQGSMVGYTF.